Only a few counts were recorded for the clone carrying this TCR beta chain. Its cognate antigen is unknown. With 60 Vbeta and 13 Jbeta primers, the PCR was carried out. In the original workflow: The count from a later analysis was 70 million to 85 million unique TCR beta chains, about 9.9 million of them shared. TCRdb keeps only in-frame clones here, not all; method: immunoSEQ multiplex PCR. That table is the source of V, J and clone size, and D and trimming were worked out from the DNA. The sample comprises 150,000 to 200,000 clones, approximately 11% of which are singletons, and approximately 8.3% rests with the top ten. This entry is derived from a study of cytomegalovirus exposure and HLA in healthy donors. The CDR3 loop spans 13 amino acids. Trimming removed 5 bases at V and 5 bases at J, with 15 bases between. Germline V lookup: CDR1 SQVTM, CDR2 ANQGSEA. Study observations and caveats: Some TCR beta chains (more than 150 of them) were listed as cytomegalovirus-associated. Prediction of most subjects' HLA-A and HLA-B alleles by TCR beta sequences was reportedly accurate. In a later analysis, V- and J-gene trimming of beta chains associated with a DCLRE1C missense variant, replicated independently.

The sequencing input was PBMCs. The chain has TRBV29-1 and TRBJ1-2; TRBD1 might be the D (6 bases). The source of this sequence is a man in his fifties in good health and CMV-seropositive. This CDR3 is CSVQVNREYGYTF. In nucleotides, the CDR3 is TGCAGCGTTCAAGTAAACAGGGAGTATGGCTACACCTTC.